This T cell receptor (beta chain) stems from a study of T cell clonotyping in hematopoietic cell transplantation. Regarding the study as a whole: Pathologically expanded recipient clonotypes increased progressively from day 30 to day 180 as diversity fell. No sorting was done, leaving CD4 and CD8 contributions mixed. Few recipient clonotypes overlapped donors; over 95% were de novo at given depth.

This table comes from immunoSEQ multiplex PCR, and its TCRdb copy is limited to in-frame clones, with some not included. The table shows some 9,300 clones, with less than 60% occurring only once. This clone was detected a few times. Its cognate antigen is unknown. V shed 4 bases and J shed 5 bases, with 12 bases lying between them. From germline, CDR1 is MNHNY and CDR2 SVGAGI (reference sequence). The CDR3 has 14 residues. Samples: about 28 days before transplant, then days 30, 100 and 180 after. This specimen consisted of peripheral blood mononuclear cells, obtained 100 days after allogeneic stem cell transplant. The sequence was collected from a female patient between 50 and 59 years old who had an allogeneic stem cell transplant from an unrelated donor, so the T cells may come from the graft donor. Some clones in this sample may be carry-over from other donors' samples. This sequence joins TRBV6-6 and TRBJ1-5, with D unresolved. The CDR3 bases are TGTGCCAGCAGTTCGACTGCCGGGCATCAGCCCCAGCATTTT. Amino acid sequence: CASSSTAGHQPQHF.